This T cell receptor (beta chain) was identified in a study of shared clonotypes between healthy human individuals. V lost 0 bases, J lost 2 bases, and 25 bases lay in between. Per the germline V gene, CDR1 is GTSNPN and CDR2 is SVGIG (reference sequence). CDR3 length: 19 amino acids. Libraries were prepared by immunoSEQ multiplex PCR; TCRdb keeps only in-frame clonotypes and omits some of them. The sample lists over 1.5 million clones; 98% were seen once. The sequence came from a young man in good health. The sample was naive CD4+ T cells sorted from blood. Subset specified: CD45RA+ positively selected. The chain uses TRBV30 and TRBJ1-1, with TRBD1 as a possible D gene (6 bases). As DNA, the CDR3 is TGTGCCTGGAGTGTATATTGGGGATCGCGACAGGACCAAAACACTGAAGCTTTCTTT. This codes for CAWSVYWGSRQDQNTEAFF.